These 9 T cell receptor beta chains share one sample of origin, sequenced in a study of cytomegalovirus exposure and HLA in healthy donors (TCRdb year 2017). Libraries were made using the immunoSEQ multiplex PCR assay. The multiplex PCR relied on a mix of 60 forward primers for TCR Vbeta segments and 13 reverse primers for TCR Jbeta segments. The immuneACCESS repertoire file appears here via TCRdb, limited to in-frame rearrangements. These files lack a portion of the clones; in checked studies, under half of the deficit traces to unresolved V genes, and the cause of the others is not known. This sample lists more than 80,000 clones; 63% were detected once. In total, the top ten clones hold 15% of the sample. The sequencing input was PBMCs. The receptors were sampled from a woman aged 40 to 50 in good health and CMV-seropositive.

This clone has a handful of counts. The CDR3 protein is CASSRRGSNTEAFF. CDR3 bases: TGTGCCAGCAGCAGGAGAGGCAGCAACACTGAAGCTTTCTTT. The V call is TRBV7-9, the J call TRBJ1-1; D unclear. Germline V lookup: CDR1 SEHNR, CDR2 FQNEAQ (reference sequence). The CDR3 covers 14 residues. V was shortened by 5 bases and J by 2 bases, with 12 bases between the two germline ends.

This clone showed up just a few times. V usage is TRBV4-3 and J usage is TRBJ1-1, with TRBD1 matching over 9 bases. CDR1 LGHNA and CDR2 YSLEER come from the germline V gene. CDR3 length equals 16 residues. Trimming cost V 0 bases and J 3 bases; bases outside gene matches: 5. CDR3 amino acids: CASSQETGGWYTEAFF. The DNA for the CDR3 is TGCGCCAGCAGCCAAGAGACAGGGGGATGGTACACTGAAGCTTTCTTT.

The genes are TRBV6-6 and TRBJ2-2, with 8 bases identical to TRBD2. The CDR3 consists of 15 residues. Germline V lookup: CDR1 MNHNY, CDR2 SVGAGI (reference sequence). J lost 3 bases, V lost 5 bases, and 5 bases had no gene match. CDR3 residues: CASSKRESDTGELFF. CDR3 DNA sequence: TGTGCCAGCAGTAAGCGGGAGTCGGACACCGGGGAGCTGTTTTTT.

The chain couples TRBV2 to TRBJ1-5; D is undetermined. Trimming removed 4 bases at V and 4 bases at J, with 11 bases between. The CDR3 is 14 amino acids. Per the germline V gene, CDR1 is SNHLY and CDR2 is FYNNEI. The CDR3 region has the DNA TGTGCCAGCAGTGGCCCACAGAGAAATCAGCCCCAGCATTTT. Amino acid sequence: CASSGPQRNQPQHF.

This clone was recorded only once. The chain combines TRBV12-1 with TRBJ1-5; no DNA check was done on the table's D call, TRBD1. TRBV12-1 has pseudogene status. This CDR3 is built from 13 residues. CDR3 DNA: TGTGCCAGCAGTATGTTCCAGGATCAGCCCCAGCATTTT. Translated: CASSMFQDQPQHF.

This clone was detected once. The chain has TRBV28 and TRBJ1-2; D might be TRBD1 (6 bases). CDR3 length equals 13 residues. Trimming took 8 bases from V and 6 from J, leaving 16 bases between them. Germline V CDR1 and CDR2: MDHEN, SYDVKM. The CDR3 spells CASLQGGMDGYTF. CDR3 bases: TGTGCCAGCCTACAGGGAGGGATGGATGGCTACACCTTC.

The J gene is TRBJ1-3, the V gene TRBV6-1; 9 bases match TRBD1. Germline V lookup: CDR1 MNHNS, CDR2 SASEGT. With 8 bases clipped from V and 8 bases from J, the junction kept 10 bases outside the gene matches. This CDR3 is 14 amino acids long. The CDR3 reads CASHLGQGFDTIYF. DNA of the CDR3: TGTGCCAGCCACTTGGGACAGGGATTCGACACCATATATTTT.

This chain connects TRBV29-1 to TRBJ1-1; 7 positions agree with TRBD1. Germline CDR1 SQVTM, CDR2 ANQGSEA. The CDR3 sequence is 14 residues long. The junction had 12 bases not matched to a gene; V was cut back by 7 bases and J by 4 bases. CDR3 DNA sequence: TGCAGCGGAAAACCCGACAGGGATGGCACTGAAGCTTTCTTT. Its translation is CSGKPDRDGTEAFF.

The gene calls are TRBV6-1 and TRBJ2-5; D is perhaps TRBD2 (6 bases). V was cut by 7 bases and J by 7 bases, with 16 bases left in between. Looked up from germline, CDR1 is MNHNS and CDR2 is SASEGT. This CDR3 has 13 amino acids. The CDR3 nucleotides are TGTGCCAGCAATACCCGGGAGAGGGGGACCCAGTACTTC. Its protein is CASNTRERGTQYF.